The 7 T cell receptor beta chains presented below share a single source sample, sequenced in a study of breast tumors, draining lymph nodes, adjacent tissues. TCRdb recomputed calls from the multiplex PCR reads with MiXCR, one row per CDR3 protein. The top ten hold approximately 10% of the sample, which has more than 50,000 distinct CDR3 sequences, 35% to 50% seen once. Source material: breast tumor tissue. The receptors come from a female donor with breast cancer. Some clones in this sample may be carry-over from other donors' samples.

With regard to this clonotype: A junction end diverges from the germline sequence, so it may reflect a read error. The chain links TRBV19 to TRBJ2-1, with 8 bases identical to TRBD1. This CDR3 is 14 amino acids long. CDR1 is LNHDA and CDR2 is SQIVND in the germline V gene (reference sequence). The CDR3 is CASSAQGAHNWEVF. In DNA, the CDR3 is TGTGCCAGTAGTGCCCAGGGGGCACACAATTGGGAGGTCTTC. Variable domain in full (rest from reference TRBV19 and TRBJ2-1): DGGITQSPKYLFRKEGQNVTLSCEQNLNHDAMYWYRQDPGQGLRLIYYSQIVNDFQKGDIAEGYSVSREKKESFPLTVTSAQKNPTAFYLCASSAQGAHNWEVFGPGTRLTVL.

This clonotype was counted at least ten times. V is TRBV5-6 and J is TRBJ2-3; 8 positions match TRBD2. The CDR3 sequence is 16 residues long. V lost 0 bases and J lost 0; bases outside the gene matches: 3. Germline-derived CDR1 and CDR2 are SGHDT and YYEEEE. As DNA, the CDR3 is TGTGCCAGCAGCTTGGCCGCGGGGGGTAGCACAGATACGCAGTATTTT. This sequence encodes CASSLAAGGSTDTQYF.

The chain joins TRBV18 to TRBJ2-2, with D unresolved. The germline V gene has CDR1 KGHSH and CDR2 LQKENI. The V gene lost 1 base and the J gene lost 4 bases, with 13 bases spanning the gap. The length of the CDR3 is 16 residues. The CDR3, as DNA: TGTGCCAGCTCACCACAGGATACGCCGTCCACCGGGGAGCTGTTTTTT. Its protein is CASSPQDTPSTGELFF.

This clonotype was recorded at least ten times. The chain combines TRBV7-2 with TRBJ2-5; TRBD2 might be the D (6 bases). Trimming stripped 5 bases from V and 4 bases from J, with 17 bases between. The germline V gene encodes CDR1 SGHTA and CDR2 FQGNSA. This CDR3 has 15 residues. CDR3 nucleotide sequence: TGTGCCAGCAGCAAGGGAGGACAAAGGCGAGAGACCCAGTACTTC. Protein product: CASSKGGQRRETQYF.

This clonotype was observed at least ten times. CDR3 in amino acids: CASTGGTDQPQHF. DNA of the CDR3: TGTGCCAGCACCGGGGGGACAGACCAGCCCCAGCATTTT. This chain connects TRBV12-3 or TRBV12-4 to TRBJ1-5; 7 bases match TRBD1. This CDR3 is built from 13 residues. V shed 7 bases and J 7 bases; nucleotides not matched to a gene: 7.

In its sample, this clonotype was seen many times. The gene calls are TRBV9 and TRBJ2-2; D is possibly TRBD2 (5 bases). The CDR3 length is 12 residues. Germline CDR1 SGDLS, CDR2 YYNGEE. With 6 bases removed from V and 6 bases from J, the gap between germline ends came to 9 bases. The CDR3 loop reads CASTAEAGELFF. DNA of the CDR3: TGTGCCAGCACCGCGGAGGCCGGGGAGCTGTTTTTT.

This clonotype has ten or more counts. This rearrangement joins TRBV7-2 to TRBJ2-7; tentative D call: TRBD1 (6 bases). Germline CDR1 SGHTA, CDR2 FQGNSA. CDR3 length equals 16 residues. Trimming pared 5 bases from V and 0 bases from J, leaving 17 bases between. CDR3 nucleotide sequence: TGTGCCAGCAGCCCCCGGGACATAGCAACCTCCTACGAGCAGTACTTC. The encoded protein is CASSPRDIATSYEQYF. The whole variable domain, filled in from reference TRBV7-2 and TRBJ2-7, reads GAGVSQSPSNKVTEKGKDVELRCDPISGHTALYWYRQSLGQGLEFLIYFQGNSAPDKSGLPSDRFSAERTGGSVSTLTIQRTQQEDSAVYLCASSPRDIATSYEQYFGPGTRLTVT.